This T cell receptor beta chain was retrieved from a study of OX40 agonist ivuxolimab in advanced cancers. Study overall: Prior checkpoint blockade (anti-PD-1, anti-PD-L1 or anti-CTLA-4) was permitted; under 50% had it.

This table comes from immunoSEQ multiplex PCR, and its TCRdb copy is limited to in-frame clones, with some not included. The data show 80,000 or so clones, roughly 92% seen once. Whole-study findings and limits: The antigen specificity of the peripheral T cells (those that were expanded) was not determined. Normalized T-cell clonal expansion was also low in a subset of nonresponders.

To note about this clone: What it recognizes is unknown.

Trimming pared 1 base from V and 5 bases from J, leaving 23 bases between. CDR3 size: 19 residues. Germline V lookup: CDR1 MGHRA, CDR2 YSYEKL. The sample here was CD4+ or CD8+ T cells sorted from blood, taken in a trial of the OX40 agonist ivuxolimab. The source is an adult with an advanced solid tumor such as melanoma, head and neck, liver or kidney cancer. V is TRBV4-1 and J is TRBJ1-4; tentative D call: TRBD1 (6 bases). The CDR3 bases are TGCGCCAGCAGCCAAGCGGCCCCAGCGGTTGCAGGGACAAATGAAAAACTGTTTTTT. It encodes CASSQAAPAVAGTNEKLFF.